This T cell receptor beta chain was sequenced in a study of cytomegalovirus exposure and HLA in healthy donors. In the study overall: A subsequent analysis stated that the roughly 130 validation repertoires were run on the same platform as the approximately 700 first-cohort repertoires. Study-level results: Confirmation in vitro established that a few CMV-associated chains were specific for CMV antigens.

The CDR3 runs 14 residues. The V end lost 3 bases, the J end lost 0 bases, and 5 bases lay between the germline ends. Germline CDR1 and CDR2: SGHVS and FNYEAQ. Regarding this clone: Its antigen is unidentified.

This table comes from immunoSEQ multiplex PCR, and its TCRdb copy is limited to in-frame clones, with some not included. The table records some 90,000 clones, roughly 90% of them present only once. V gene TRBV7-6 combines with J gene TRBJ1-4; D call uncertain. The origin of this receptor is a man in his late teens or twenties in good health and CMV-seropositive. Input material: PBMCs. CDR3 coding DNA: TGTGCCAGCAGCTTGTCCACAACTAATGAAAAACTGTTTTTT. The encoded protein is CASSLSTTNEKLFF.